This T cell receptor beta chain derives from a study of CD8+ T cells in alopecia areata. General study results and limits: Sharing of TCRs across patients appeared less clear than in mice, possibly for HLA-related reasons. Expanded CD8+ clones among the top 100, and scalp clonality, were significantly decreased by tofacitinib.

This clone was seen a few times. Its antigen remains unknown. This CDR3 is 12 amino acids long. After removal of 5 bases from V and 5 bases from J, the junction contained 3 bases not matched to a gene. Germline V gene sequence: CDR1 SQVTM, CDR2 ANQGSEA. In each case, RNA was isolated and then reverse transcribed into cDNA as the sequencing template. Using immunoSEQ multiplex PCR, the repertoire was profiled, and TCRdb retains in-frame clones only, with some absent. The table shows around 300,000 clones, with around 64% occurring only once. As to treatment: oral pan-JAK inhibitor, 5-10 mg twice daily. Lesional scalp tissue (obtained by punch biopsy) and peripheral blood were collected from alopecia areata patients.

V gene TRBV29-1 combines with J gene TRBJ2-1, with 7 bases identical to TRBD2. The sample in question was CD4+ T cells sorted from blood, obtained at week 52, from a patient treated with tofacitinib. This TCR came from a human donor with alopecia areata. The CDR3 region is CSVSSGDNEQFF. DNA of the CDR3: TGCAGCGTTTCAAGCGGGGACAATGAGCAGTTCTTC.